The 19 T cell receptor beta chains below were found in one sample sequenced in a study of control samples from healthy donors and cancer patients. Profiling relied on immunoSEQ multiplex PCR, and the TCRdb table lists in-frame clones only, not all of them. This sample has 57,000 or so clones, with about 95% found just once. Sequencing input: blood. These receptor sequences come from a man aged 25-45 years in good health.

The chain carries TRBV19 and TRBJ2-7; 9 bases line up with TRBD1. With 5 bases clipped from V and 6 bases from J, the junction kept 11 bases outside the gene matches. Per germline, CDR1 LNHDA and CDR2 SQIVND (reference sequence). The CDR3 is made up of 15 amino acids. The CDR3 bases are TGTGCCAGTAGTGGCTTCACAGGGGGCTTCAGCGAGCAGTACTTC. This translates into CASSGFTGGFSEQYF.

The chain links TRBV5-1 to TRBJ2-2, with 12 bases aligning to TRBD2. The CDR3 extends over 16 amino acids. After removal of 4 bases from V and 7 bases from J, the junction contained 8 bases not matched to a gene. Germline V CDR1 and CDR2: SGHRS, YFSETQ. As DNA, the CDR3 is TGCGCCAGCAGCCCTACTAGCGGGGGGCGTAACGGGGAGCTGTTTTTT. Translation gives CASSPTSGGRNGELFF.

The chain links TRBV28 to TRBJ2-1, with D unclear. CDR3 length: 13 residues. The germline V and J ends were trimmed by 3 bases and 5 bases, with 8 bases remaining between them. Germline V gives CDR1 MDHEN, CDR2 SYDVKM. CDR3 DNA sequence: TGTGCCAGCAGTTTGTTCAGCGACAATGAGCAGTTCTTC. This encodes CASSLFSDNEQFF.

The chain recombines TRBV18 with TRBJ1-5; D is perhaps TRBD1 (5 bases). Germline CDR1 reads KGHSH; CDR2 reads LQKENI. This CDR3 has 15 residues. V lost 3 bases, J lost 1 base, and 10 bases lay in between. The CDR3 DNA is TGTGCCAGCTCACCCCGGGACCTAAGCAATCAGCCCCAGCATTTT. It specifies CASSPRDLSNQPQHF.

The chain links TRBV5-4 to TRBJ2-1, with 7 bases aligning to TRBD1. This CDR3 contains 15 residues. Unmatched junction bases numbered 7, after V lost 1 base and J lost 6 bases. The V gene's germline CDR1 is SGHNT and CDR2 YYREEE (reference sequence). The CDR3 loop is CASSLKGALGNEQFF. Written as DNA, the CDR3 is TGTGCCAGCAGCTTGAAGGGGGCGTTGGGCAATGAGCAGTTCTTC.

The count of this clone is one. The CDR3: CASSTGTGVSEQYF. The CDR3 DNA reads TGTGCCAGCAGCACCGGGACAGGGGTTTCCGAGCAGTACTTC. The chain couples TRBV9 to TRBJ2-7, with 10 nucleotides matching TRBD1. CDR1 is SGDLS, CDR2 YYNGEE, per germline. The CDR3 runs to 14 residues. The V gene end was trimmed by 4 bases and the J gene end by 6 bases; junction bases not matched to a gene: 7. The whole variable domain, remainder taken from reference TRBV9 and TRBJ2-7, is DSGVTQTPKHLITATGQRVTLRCSPRSGDLSVYWYQQSLDQGLQFLIQYYNGEERAKGNILERFSAQQFPDLHSELNLSSLELGDSALYFCASSTGTGVSEQYFGPGTRLTVT.

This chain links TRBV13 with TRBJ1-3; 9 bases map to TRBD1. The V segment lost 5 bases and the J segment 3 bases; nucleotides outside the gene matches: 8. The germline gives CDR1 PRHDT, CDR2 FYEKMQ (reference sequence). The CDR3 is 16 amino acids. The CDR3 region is CASSLMGQGDGNTIYF. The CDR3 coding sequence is TGTGCCAGCAGCCTTATGGGACAGGGTGATGGAAACACCATATATTTT.

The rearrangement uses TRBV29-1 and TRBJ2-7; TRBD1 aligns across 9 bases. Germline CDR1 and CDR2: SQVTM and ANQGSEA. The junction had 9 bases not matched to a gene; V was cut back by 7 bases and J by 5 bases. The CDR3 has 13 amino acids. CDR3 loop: CSGRTGGYDEQYF. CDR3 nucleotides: TGCAGCGGAAGAACAGGGGGCTATGACGAGCAGTACTTC.

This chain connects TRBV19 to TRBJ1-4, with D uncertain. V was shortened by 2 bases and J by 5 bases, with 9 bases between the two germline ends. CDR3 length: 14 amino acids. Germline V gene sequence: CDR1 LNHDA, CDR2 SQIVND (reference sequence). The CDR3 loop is CASSIQSGNEKLFF. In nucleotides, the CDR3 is TGTGCCAGTAGTATACAGTCTGGCAATGAAAAACTGTTTTTT. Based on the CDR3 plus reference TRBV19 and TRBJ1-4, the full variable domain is DGGITQSPKYLFRKEGQNVTLSCEQNLNHDAMYWYRQDPGQGLRLIYYSQIVNDFQKGDIAEGYSVSREKKESFPLTVTSAQKNPTAFYLCASSIQSGNEKLFFGSGTQLSVL.

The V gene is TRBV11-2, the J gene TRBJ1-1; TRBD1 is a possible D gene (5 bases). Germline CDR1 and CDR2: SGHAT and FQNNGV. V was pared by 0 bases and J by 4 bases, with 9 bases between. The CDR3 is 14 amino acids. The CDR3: CASSLDGAVTEAFF. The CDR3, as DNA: TGTGCCAGCAGCTTAGACGGGGCCGTCACTGAAGCTTTCTTT.

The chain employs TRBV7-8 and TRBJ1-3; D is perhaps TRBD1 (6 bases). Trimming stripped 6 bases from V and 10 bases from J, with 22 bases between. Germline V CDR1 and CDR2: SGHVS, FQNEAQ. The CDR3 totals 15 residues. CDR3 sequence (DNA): TGTGCCAGCAGTTTTTTTCGGGACAAGGAAAGAACCATATATTTT. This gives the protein CASSFFRDKERTIYF.

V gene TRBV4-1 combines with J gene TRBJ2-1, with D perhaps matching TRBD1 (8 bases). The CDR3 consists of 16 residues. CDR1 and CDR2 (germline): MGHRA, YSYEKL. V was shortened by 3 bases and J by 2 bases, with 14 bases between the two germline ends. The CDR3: CASSHLTGGAYNEQFF. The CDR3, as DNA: TGCGCCAGCAGCCACCTCACAGGGGGGGCCTACAATGAGCAGTTCTTC.

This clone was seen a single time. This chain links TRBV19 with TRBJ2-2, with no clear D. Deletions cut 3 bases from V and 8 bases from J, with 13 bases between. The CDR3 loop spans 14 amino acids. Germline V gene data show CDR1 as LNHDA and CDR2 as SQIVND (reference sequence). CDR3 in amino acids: CASSIPGSQGELFF. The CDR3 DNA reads TGTGCCAGTAGTATTCCGGGTAGCCAAGGGGAGCTGTTTTTT.

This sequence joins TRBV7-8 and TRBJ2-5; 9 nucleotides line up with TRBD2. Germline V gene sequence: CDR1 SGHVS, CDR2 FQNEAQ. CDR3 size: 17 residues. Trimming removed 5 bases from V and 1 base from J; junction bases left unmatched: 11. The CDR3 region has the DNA TGTGCCAGCAGCCACGGTGCGGGAGGGGCTCTCCAAGAGACCCAGTACTTC. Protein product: CASSHGAGGALQETQYF.

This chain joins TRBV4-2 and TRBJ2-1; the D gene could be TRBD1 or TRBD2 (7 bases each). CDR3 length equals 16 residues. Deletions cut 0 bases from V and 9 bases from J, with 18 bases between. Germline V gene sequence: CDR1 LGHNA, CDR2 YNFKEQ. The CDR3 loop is CASSQDNGEGAGEQFF. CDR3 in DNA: TGTGCCAGCAGCCAAGATAATGGGGAGGGGGCTGGTGAGCAGTTCTTC.

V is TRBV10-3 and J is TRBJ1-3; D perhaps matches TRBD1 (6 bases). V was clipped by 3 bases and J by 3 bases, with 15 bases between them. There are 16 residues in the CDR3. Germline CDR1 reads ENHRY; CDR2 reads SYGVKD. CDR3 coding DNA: TGTGCCATCAGTGAATTAGCGGGGGCCAGTGGAAACACCATATATTTT. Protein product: CAISELAGASGNTIYF.

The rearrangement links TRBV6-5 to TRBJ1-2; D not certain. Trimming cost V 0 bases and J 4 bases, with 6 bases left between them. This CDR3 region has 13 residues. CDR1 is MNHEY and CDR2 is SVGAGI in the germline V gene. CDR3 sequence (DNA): TGTGCCAGCAGTTACTCATCTGTCTATGGCTACACCTTC. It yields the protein CASSYSSVYGYTF.

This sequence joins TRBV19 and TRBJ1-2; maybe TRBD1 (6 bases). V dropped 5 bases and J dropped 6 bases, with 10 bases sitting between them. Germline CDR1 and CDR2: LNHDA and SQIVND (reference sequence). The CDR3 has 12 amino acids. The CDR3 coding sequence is TGTGCCAGTAGTCCCCGGACAGATGGCTACACCTTC. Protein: CASSPRTDGYTF.

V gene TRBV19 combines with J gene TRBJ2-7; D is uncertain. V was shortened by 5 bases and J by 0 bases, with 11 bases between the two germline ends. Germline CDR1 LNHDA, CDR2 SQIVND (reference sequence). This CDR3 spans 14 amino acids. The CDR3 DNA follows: TGTGCCAGTAGTCCCCGGCGGTACTCCTACGAGCAGTACTTC. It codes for CASSPRRYSYEQYF.